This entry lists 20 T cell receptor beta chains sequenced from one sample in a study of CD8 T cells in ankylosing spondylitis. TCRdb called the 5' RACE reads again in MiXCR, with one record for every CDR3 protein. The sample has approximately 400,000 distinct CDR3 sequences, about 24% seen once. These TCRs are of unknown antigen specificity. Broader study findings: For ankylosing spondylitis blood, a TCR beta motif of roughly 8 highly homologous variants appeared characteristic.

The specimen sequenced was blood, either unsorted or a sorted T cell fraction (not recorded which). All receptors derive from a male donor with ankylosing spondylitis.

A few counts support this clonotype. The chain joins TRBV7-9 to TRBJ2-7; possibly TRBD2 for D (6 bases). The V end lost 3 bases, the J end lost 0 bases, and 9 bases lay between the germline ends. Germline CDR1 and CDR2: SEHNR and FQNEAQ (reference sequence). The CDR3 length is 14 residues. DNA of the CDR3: TGTGCCAGCAGCTTCCGGGAGCGCTCCTACGAGCAGTACTTC. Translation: CASSFRERSYEQYF. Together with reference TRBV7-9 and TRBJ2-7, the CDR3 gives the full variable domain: DTGVSQNPRHKITKRGQNVTFRCDPISEHNRLYWYRQTLGQGPEFLTYFQNEAQLEKSRLLSDRFSAERPKGSFSTLEIQRTEQGDSAMYLCASSFRERSYEQYFGPGTRLTVT.

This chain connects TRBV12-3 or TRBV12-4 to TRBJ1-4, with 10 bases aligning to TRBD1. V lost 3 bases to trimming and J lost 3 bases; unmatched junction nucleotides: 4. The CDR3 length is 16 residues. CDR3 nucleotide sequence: TGTGCCAGCAGTTTCCGACAGGGGGCAGCTAATGAAAAACTGTTTTTT. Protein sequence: CASSFRQGAANEKLFF.

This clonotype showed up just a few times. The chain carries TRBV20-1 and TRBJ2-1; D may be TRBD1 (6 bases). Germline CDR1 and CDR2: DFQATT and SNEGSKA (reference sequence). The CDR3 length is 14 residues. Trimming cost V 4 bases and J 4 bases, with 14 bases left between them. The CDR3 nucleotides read TGCAGTGCTAAAACCAGGGGATCGTACAATGAGCAGTTCTTC. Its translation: CSAKTRGSYNEQFF.

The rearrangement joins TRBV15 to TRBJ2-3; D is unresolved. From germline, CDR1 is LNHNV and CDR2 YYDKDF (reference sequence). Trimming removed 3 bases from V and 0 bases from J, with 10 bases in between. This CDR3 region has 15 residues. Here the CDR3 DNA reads TGTGCCACCAGCAGCCCTTCGCGGAGCACAGATACGCAGTATTTT. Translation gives CATSSPSRSTDTQYF.

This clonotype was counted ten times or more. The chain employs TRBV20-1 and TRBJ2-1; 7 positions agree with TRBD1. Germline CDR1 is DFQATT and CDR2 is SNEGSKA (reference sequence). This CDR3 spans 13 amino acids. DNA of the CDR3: TGCAGCTCGACAGGGCTAGGATCATGGGAGCAGTTCTTC. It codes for CSSTGLGSWEQFF.

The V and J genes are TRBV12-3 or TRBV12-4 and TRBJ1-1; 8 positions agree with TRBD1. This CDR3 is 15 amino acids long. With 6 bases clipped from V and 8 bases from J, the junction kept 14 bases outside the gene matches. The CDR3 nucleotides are TGTGCCAGCAGCCTAGGCCCGGGACAGGCGAACGAAGCTTTCTTT. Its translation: CASSLGPGQANEAFF.

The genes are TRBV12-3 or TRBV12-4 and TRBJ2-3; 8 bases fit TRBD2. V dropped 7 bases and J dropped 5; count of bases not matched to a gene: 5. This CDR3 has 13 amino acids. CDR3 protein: CASTAGVIDTQYF. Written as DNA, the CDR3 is TGTGCCAGCACAGCGGGAGTTATAGATACGCAGTATTTT.

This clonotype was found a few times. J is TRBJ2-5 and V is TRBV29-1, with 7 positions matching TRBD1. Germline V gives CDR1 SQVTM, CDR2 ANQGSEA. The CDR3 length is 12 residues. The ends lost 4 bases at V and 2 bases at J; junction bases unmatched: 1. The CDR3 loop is CSVATGQETQYF. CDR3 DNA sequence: TGCAGCGTTGCGACAGGGCAAGAGACCCAGTACTTC.

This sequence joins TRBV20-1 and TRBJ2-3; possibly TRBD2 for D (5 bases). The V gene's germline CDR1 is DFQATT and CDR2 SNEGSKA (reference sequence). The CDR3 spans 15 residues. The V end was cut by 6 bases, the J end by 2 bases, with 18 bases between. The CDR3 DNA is TGCAGTGCCGTAAAAGCCGGAGGAGCCACAGATACGCAGTATTTT. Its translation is CSAVKAGGATDTQYF.

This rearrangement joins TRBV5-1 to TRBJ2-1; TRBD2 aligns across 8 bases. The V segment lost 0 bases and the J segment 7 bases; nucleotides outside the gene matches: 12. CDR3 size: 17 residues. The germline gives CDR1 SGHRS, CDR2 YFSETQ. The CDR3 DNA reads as TGCGCCAGCAGCTTGGGAATGGATTGGCGGGGGGAGAATGAGCAGTTCTTC. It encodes CASSLGMDWRGENEQFF.

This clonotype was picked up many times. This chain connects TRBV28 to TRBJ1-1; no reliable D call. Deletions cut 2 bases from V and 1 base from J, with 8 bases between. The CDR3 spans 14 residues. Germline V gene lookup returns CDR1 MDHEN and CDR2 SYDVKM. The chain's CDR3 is CASSLERENTEAFF. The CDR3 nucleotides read TGTGCCAGCAGTTTAGAGAGGGAGAACACTGAAGCTTTCTTT.

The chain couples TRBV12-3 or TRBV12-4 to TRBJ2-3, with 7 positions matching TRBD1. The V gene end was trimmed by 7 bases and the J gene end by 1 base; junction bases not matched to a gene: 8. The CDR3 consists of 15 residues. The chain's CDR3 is CASIFSQGGTDTQYF. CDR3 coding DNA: TGTGCCAGCATTTTCTCCCAGGGGGGCACAGATACGCAGTATTTT.

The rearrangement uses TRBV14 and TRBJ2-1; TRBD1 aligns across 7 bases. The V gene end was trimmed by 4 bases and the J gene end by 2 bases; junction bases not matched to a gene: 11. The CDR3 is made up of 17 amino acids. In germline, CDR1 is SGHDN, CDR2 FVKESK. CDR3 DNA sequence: TGTGCCAGCAGCCCCTCAAGACAGGGCCGGCCCTACAATGAGCAGTTCTTC. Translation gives CASSPSRQGRPYNEQFF.

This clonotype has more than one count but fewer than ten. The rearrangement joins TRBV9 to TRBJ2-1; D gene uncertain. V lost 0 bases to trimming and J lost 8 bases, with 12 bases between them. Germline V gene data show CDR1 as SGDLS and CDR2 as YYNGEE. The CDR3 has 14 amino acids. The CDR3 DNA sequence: TGTGCCAGCAGCGTAGAGTTCGGGTGGGATGAGCAGTTCTTC. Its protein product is CASSVEFGWDEQFF.

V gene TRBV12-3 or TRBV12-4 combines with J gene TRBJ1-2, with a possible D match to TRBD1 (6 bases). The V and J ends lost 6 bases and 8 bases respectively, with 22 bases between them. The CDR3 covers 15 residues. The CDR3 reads CASRPSSTGARGYTF. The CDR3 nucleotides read TGTGCCAGCAGACCAAGCTCGACGGGGGCGCGGGGCTACACCTTC.

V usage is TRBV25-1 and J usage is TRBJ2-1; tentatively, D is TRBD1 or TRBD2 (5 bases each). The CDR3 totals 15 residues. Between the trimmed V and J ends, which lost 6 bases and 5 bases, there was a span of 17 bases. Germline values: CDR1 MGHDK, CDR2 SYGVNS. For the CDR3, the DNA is TGTGCCAGCAGCCTGGCGTGGGGGAGTAACAATGAGCAGTTCTTC. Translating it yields CASSLAWGSNNEQFF.

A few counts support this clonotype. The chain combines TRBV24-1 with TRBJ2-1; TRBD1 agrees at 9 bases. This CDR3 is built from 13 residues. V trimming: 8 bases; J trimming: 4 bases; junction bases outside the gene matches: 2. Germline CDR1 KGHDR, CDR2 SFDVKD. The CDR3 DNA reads TGTGCCACCACCGGACAGGGGTACAATGAGCAGTTCTTC. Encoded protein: CATTGQGYNEQFF.

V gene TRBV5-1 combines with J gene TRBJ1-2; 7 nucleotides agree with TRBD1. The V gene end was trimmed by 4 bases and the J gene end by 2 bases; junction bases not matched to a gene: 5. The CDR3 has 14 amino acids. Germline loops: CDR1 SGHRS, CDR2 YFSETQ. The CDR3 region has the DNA TGCGCCAGCAGCAATGGACAGGAGAACTATGGCTACACCTTC. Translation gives CASSNGQENYGYTF.

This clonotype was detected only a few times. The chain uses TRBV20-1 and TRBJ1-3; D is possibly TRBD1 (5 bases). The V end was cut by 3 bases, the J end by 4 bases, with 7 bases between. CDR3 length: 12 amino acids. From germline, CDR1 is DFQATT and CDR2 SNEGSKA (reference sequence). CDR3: CSASRGGNTIYF. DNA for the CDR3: TGCAGTGCTAGTCGGGGGGGAAACACCATATATTTT.

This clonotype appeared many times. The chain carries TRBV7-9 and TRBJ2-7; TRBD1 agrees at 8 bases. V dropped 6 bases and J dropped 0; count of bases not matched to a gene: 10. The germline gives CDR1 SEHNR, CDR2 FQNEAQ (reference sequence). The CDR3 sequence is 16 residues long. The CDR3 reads CASSLTDRGGSYEQYV. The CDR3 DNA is TGTGCCAGCAGTTTAACTGACAGGGGTGGCTCCTACGAGCAGTACGTC.